The T cell receptor beta chain under discussion was sequenced for a study of blood T cell repertoires in COVID-19. Turning to the study itself: The United States, Italy and Spain were the sources of the acute and convalescent COVID-19 samples.

Original analysis: The assay estimated nucleated cells by amplifying reference gene primers. Generated by immunoSEQ multiplex PCR, the TCRdb table keeps only in-frame clones and is missing some. V, J and clone size are those of that table, while D and trimming were read from the DNA. Here the sample spans around 65,000 clones, roughly three quarters being singletons. The sample comprised peripheral blood. The TCR sequence derives from a woman older than 75 with active or convalescent COVID-19.

CDR3 sequence reads: CASSGGTGLNYNEQFF. DNA of the CDR3: TGTGCCAGCAGCGGAGGGACAGGGTTAAACTACAATGAGCAGTTCTTC. The J gene is TRBJ2-1, the V gene TRBV5-8, with TRBD1 matching 9 bases. The V gene end was trimmed by 4 bases and the J gene end by 3 bases; junction bases not matched to a gene: 8. Germline V gives CDR1 SGHTS, CDR2 YDEGEE. This CDR3 region has 16 residues.